This TCR beta chain was found in a study of blood T cell repertoires in COVID-19. Study details: The cDNA or gDNA used as material had been derived from T cells, B-cell-depleted T cells, or PBMCs.

Generated by immunoSEQ multiplex PCR, the TCRdb table keeps only in-frame clones and is missing some. The sample carries approximately 450,000 clones, about 85% recorded once. The receptor was isolated from a woman younger than 30 with acute COVID-19. Input material: PBMCs or T cells enriched from blood (not recorded which).

The CDR3 is CASRQGGNTEAFF. CDR3 bases: TGTGCCAGCAGACAGGGGGGGAACACTGAAGCTTTCTTT. J is TRBJ1-1 and V is TRBV3-1 (or the pseudogene TRBV3-2); 8 bases line up with TRBD1. The junction had 1 base not matched to a gene; V was cut back by 6 bases and J by 1 base. The CDR3 has 13 amino acids. Germline V gene data show CDR1 as LGHDT and CDR2 as YNNKEL (reference sequence).